The 17 T cell receptor beta chains below were found in one sample sequenced in a study of blood T cell repertoires in COVID-19. TCRdb's table, derived via immunoSEQ multiplex PCR, lists solely in-frame clones and lacks some. The sample holds tens of thousands of clones, 90% seen once. Material: peripheral blood. The receptor source for this set is a middle-aged man with active COVID-19.

The rearrangement uses TRBV3-1 (or the pseudogene TRBV3-2) and TRBJ2-3; 14 nucleotides line up with TRBD2. Trimming took 1 base from V and 5 from J; bases not matched to a gene: 2. The CDR3 has 16 amino acids. CDR1 is LGHDT, CDR2 YNNKEL, per germline (reference sequence). CDR3 bases: TGTGCCAGCAGCCAAGTTGGGACTAGCGGGAGAGATACGCAGTATTTT. Protein product: CASSQVGTSGRDTQYF.

The table lists this clone with a few counts. The CDR3 nucleotides read TGTGCCAGCAGCGTAGATTTGAGCCAAATGAATGAGCAGTTCTTC. This encodes CASSVDLSQMNEQFF. This rearrangement joins TRBV9 to TRBJ2-1; D gene uncertain. CDR3 length: 15 residues. V lost 0 bases, J lost 7 bases, and 14 bases lay in between. Germline CDR1 SGDLS, CDR2 YYNGEE.

The V and J genes are TRBV4-1 and TRBJ1-5; 7 positions match TRBD1. Germline V gene lookup returns CDR1 MGHRA and CDR2 YSYEKL. CDR3 length equals 16 residues. Trimming took 1 base from V and 2 from J; bases not matched to a gene: 5. CDR3 loop: CASSQGRQGGNQPQHF. CDR3 in DNA: TGCGCCAGCAGCCAAGGCCGACAGGGAGGCAATCAGCCCCAGCATTTT.

The V call is TRBV3-1 (or the pseudogene TRBV3-2), the J call TRBJ1-2; D remains ambiguous. Trimming cost V 1 base and J 4 bases, with 16 bases left between them. Germline V gene data show CDR1 as LGHDT and CDR2 as YNNKEL (reference sequence). This CDR3 has 16 residues. The CDR3 coding sequence is TGTGCCAGCAGCCAAGGTTGGTCAGGCGGGCTCTATGGCTACACCTTC. This sequence encodes CASSQGWSGGLYGYTF.

J is TRBJ2-1 and V is TRBV9; TRBD2 aligns across 7 bases. Unmatched junction bases numbered 15, after V lost 3 bases and J lost 0 bases. Germline V CDR1 and CDR2: SGDLS, YYNGEE. The CDR3 loop spans 19 amino acids. The CDR3 DNA reads as TGTGCCAGCAGCGGGGCATATGAGCGGGGACCTAGCTCCTACAATGAGCAGTTCTTC. Translating gives CASSGAYERGPSSYNEQFF.

The rearrangement uses TRBV9 and TRBJ2-2; D gene uncertain. Germline CDR1 is SGDLS and CDR2 is YYNGEE. The ends were cut back, 0 bases at V and 7 bases at J, with 7 bases in the middle. The CDR3 sequence is 13 residues long. The CDR3 DNA is TGTGCCAGCAGCGTAGATTCCGGCGGGGAGCTGTTTTTT. Translated: CASSVDSGGELFF.

The V gene is TRBV7-6, the J gene TRBJ1-1; D call uncertain. V shed 5 bases and J shed 5 bases, with 12 bases lying between them. The CDR3 sequence is 13 residues long. The germline V gene encodes CDR1 SGHVS and CDR2 FNYEAQ. In DNA form, the CDR3 reads TGTGCCAGCAGCCCTGGTCTCGGGACTGAAGCTTTCTTT. Translation gives CASSPGLGTEAFF.

The genes are TRBV18 and TRBJ1-1; the D gene is possibly TRBD1 (6 bases). CDR1 KGHSH and CDR2 LQKENI come from the germline V gene. Trimming took 3 bases from V and 2 from J, leaving 13 bases between them. The CDR3 totals 15 residues. CDR3 DNA sequence: TGTGCCAGCTCACCTACATCGGGACATAACACTGAAGCTTTCTTT. Amino acid sequence: CASSPTSGHNTEAFF.

J is TRBJ1-4 and V is TRBV5-1; 9 bases agree with TRBD1. The V segment lost 4 bases and the J segment 1 base; nucleotides outside the gene matches: 5. The CDR3 is 16 residues long. Germline-derived CDR1 and CDR2 are SGHRS and YFSETQ. CDR3: CASSVGTGLTNEKLFF. The CDR3, as DNA: TGCGCCAGCAGCGTCGGGACAGGGTTAACTAATGAAAAACTGTTTTTT. The full variable domain, completed using reference TRBV5-1 and TRBJ1-4, is KAGVTQTPRYLIKTRGQQVTLSCSPISGHRSVSWYQQTPGQGLQFLFEYFSETQRNKGNFPGRFSGRQFSNSRSEMNVSTLELGDSALYLCASSVGTGLTNEKLFFGSGTQLSVL.

This rearrangement joins TRBV6-6 to TRBJ2-4; TRBD1 agrees at 9 bases. The CDR3 totals 16 residues. Germline loops: CDR1 MNHNY, CDR2 SVGAGI (reference sequence). With 6 bases clipped from V and 3 bases from J, the junction kept 9 bases outside the gene matches. The CDR3 nucleotides are TGTGCCAGCAGATCCCCGGGACAGGGCGACAAAAACATTCAGTACTTC. This sequence encodes CASRSPGQGDKNIQYF.

The rearrangement joins TRBV4-3 to TRBJ2-1; 15 bases agree with TRBD2. Trimming at V came to 2 bases and at J to 9 bases, leaving 5 bases not matched to a gene. The length of the CDR3 is 16 residues. CDR1 is LGHNA, CDR2 YSLEER, per germline. This chain's CDR3 is CASSQRTSGGAGEQFF. DNA of the CDR3: TGCGCCAGCAGCCAACGGACTAGCGGGGGGGCAGGTGAGCAGTTCTTC.

This clone was found a few times. The chain is built from TRBV6-1 and TRBJ1-2, with 7 bases identical to TRBD1. The germline V gene encodes CDR1 MNHNS and CDR2 SASEGT. V gave up 0 bases and J gave up 6 bases; unmatched junction bases: 13. The length of the CDR3 is 17 residues. Here the CDR3 reads CASSEAMGQQGVDGYTF. The CDR3 bases are TGTGCCAGCAGTGAAGCAATGGGTCAGCAGGGGGTAGATGGCTACACCTTC.

J is TRBJ2-3 and V is TRBV18, with D possibly TRBD1 on 6 matching bases. The CDR3 sequence is 16 residues long. V was trimmed by 2 bases and J by 2 bases, leaving 14 bases between them. From germline, CDR1 is KGHSH and CDR2 LQKENI. The CDR3 nucleotides read TGTGCCAGCTCACCAGGACAGAGAACTAACACAGATACGCAGTATTTT. Translation: CASSPGQRTNTDTQYF.

This sequence joins TRBV28 and TRBJ1-4; unclear D gene. The CDR3 is 17 residues long. The germline V gene encodes CDR1 MDHEN and CDR2 SYDVKM. The V end was cut by 1 base, the J end by 8 bases, with 20 bases between. The DNA of the CDR3 is TGTGCCAGCAGTTTATATTCGTTATCTCGACTAGGAGAAAAACTGTTTTTT. Its protein is CASSLYSLSRLGEKLFF.

The chain combines TRBV5-5 with TRBJ1-1, with D unresolved. This CDR3 is 19 amino acids long. Germline values: CDR1 SGHKS, CDR2 YYEKEE (reference sequence). The V end lost 0 bases, the J end lost 2 bases, and 23 bases lay between the germline ends. The CDR3 nucleotides read TGTGCCAGCAGCTTGGCCTTAGCGTTATTGAGACCGAAAAACACTGAAGCTTTCTTT. It yields the protein CASSLALALLRPKNTEAFF.

This sequence joins TRBV11-2 and TRBJ2-1; 13 nucleotides agree with TRBD2. Germline CDR1 and CDR2: SGHAT and FQNNGV. The ends lost 7 bases at V and 6 bases at J; junction bases unmatched: 3. This CDR3 region has 14 residues. CDR3 residues: CASTRTSGSNEQFF. The CDR3 nucleotides are TGTGCCAGCACCCGGACTAGCGGGAGCAATGAGCAGTTCTTC.

The chain carries TRBV6-5 and TRBJ1-1, with D uncertain. The V end lost 5 bases, the J end lost 5 bases, and 15 bases lay between the germline ends. Germline lookup yields CDR1 MNHEY and CDR2 SVGAGI. This CDR3 region has 14 residues. The CDR3: CASSPVPLRTEAFF. In DNA form, the CDR3 reads TGTGCCAGCAGTCCGGTACCCCTGAGGACTGAAGCTTTCTTT.